These 18 T cell receptor beta chains were all obtained from the same sample, sequenced in a study of tumor-infiltrating lymphocytes in primary liver carcinoma. From around 520 ng of total RNA, TCR beta-specific cDNA was reverse-transcribed using a constant-region primer. Sequencing libraries for TCR beta derived from three nested multiplex PCR rounds that used slightly modified ARM-PCR. Running 10 cycles apiece, the first two PCR rounds relied on TRBV1-TRBV30 forward primers together with a C-beta reverse primer. One entry per CDR3 protein results from TCRdb running MiXCR on the multiplex PCR reads. The sample yields around 78,000 distinct CDR3 sequences, 70% to 75% seen once. Co-extracted RNA and DNA came from roughly 20-30 mg of unsorted bulk tissue. Input material: liver tumor tissue from sampling region 4. As to subset: tumor region T4, right-lateral pole. Source of these receptors: a woman in her sixties with primary liver carcinoma and hepatitis B virus infection.

This chain uses TRBV10-3 with TRBJ1-1; a possible D gene is TRBD1 (6 bases). CDR1 and CDR2 (germline): ENHRY, SYGVKD. The ends were cut back, 0 bases at V and 1 base at J, with 9 bases in the middle. The CDR3 totals 15 residues. CDR3 sequence: CAISESPGENTEAFF. The CDR3 bases are TGTGCCATCAGTGAGTCCCCAGGGGAGAACACTGAAGCTTTCTTT.

On this clonotype itself: The junction shows a germline mismatch at one end, possibly a read error. The rearrangement joins TRBV5-5 to TRBJ2-2; 9 bases map to TRBD1. The CDR3 consists of 18 residues. Germline V gives CDR1 SGHKS, CDR2 YYEKEE (reference sequence). The CDR3 DNA is TGTGCCAGCAGCTGTCGTGACAGGGGGTTCGCGAACACCAGGGAGCTGTTTTTT. As protein: CASSCRDRGFANTRELFF.

The rearrangement links TRBV6-1 to TRBJ1-2; TRBD1 is a possible D gene (5 bases). V was trimmed by 6 bases and J by 7 bases, leaving 15 bases between them. The CDR3 contains 13 residues. CDR1 is MNHNS and CDR2 is SASEGT in the germline V gene. The CDR3 DNA reads TGTGCCAGCAGCGGACCAGGGTACTGTGGCTACACCTTC. Protein: CASSGPGYCGYTF.

Notes on this clonotype: Likely a read error: the CDR3 ends without its conserved phenylalanine or tryptophan. CDR3 protein: CVSSTPYMETTQYY. In nucleotides, the CDR3 is TGTGTCAGCAGTACACCATACATGGAAACGACCCAGTACTAC. The V call is TRBV6-6, the J call TRBJ2-5; D uncertain. The CDR3 consists of 14 residues. The germline V gene has CDR1 MNHNY and CDR2 SVGAGI (reference sequence).

As to this clonotype: Since a much larger clone is just one base distant, this may be a read error. This chain uses TRBV6-6 with TRBJ2-5, with D tentatively TRBD1 (6 bases). V was shortened by 5 bases and J by 9 bases, with 19 bases between the two germline ends. The CDR3 spans 14 residues. In germline, CDR1 is MNHNY, CDR2 SVGAGI (reference sequence). For the CDR3, the DNA is TGTGCCAGCAGTACACCATACAGGGAAACGGCCCAGTACTTC. The encoded protein is CASSTPYRETAQYF.

The chain links TRBV6-1 to TRBJ2-7; perhaps TRBD1 as D (6 bases). V was clipped by 4 bases and J by 2 bases, with 15 bases between them. This CDR3 spans 15 amino acids. Germline lookup yields CDR1 MNHNS and CDR2 SASEGT. The CDR3 here is CASSAPDRSTYEQYF. As DNA, the CDR3 is TGTGCCAGCAGTGCTCCGGACAGATCCACCTACGAGCAGTACTTC.

Worth noting for this clonotype: Just one base apart from a much larger clone, this may be a read error. V gene TRBV28 combines with J gene TRBJ2-5; 13 bases match TRBD2. Germline CDR1 reads MDHEN; CDR2 reads SYDVKM. With 6 bases clipped from V and 4 bases from J, the junction kept 5 bases outside the gene matches. The CDR3 runs 15 residues. CDR3 nucleotides: TGTGCCAGCAGGAAACTAGCGGGGGGGACAGAGACCCAGTACTTC. Amino acids: CASRKLAGGTETQYF.

With regard to this clonotype: A junction boundary mismatches the germline segment, possibly from a read error. CDR3 loop: CTSTILRFDRTTTPYEQYF. DNA for the CDR3: TGTACCAGCACCATACTCCGCTTCGACAGGACAACGACCCCCTACGAGCAGTACTTC. The rearrangement links TRBV6-5 to TRBJ2-7; D may be TRBD1 (6 bases). The CDR3 sequence is 19 residues long. From germline, CDR1 is MNHEY and CDR2 SVGAGI.

As for this clonotype: A read error is possible here, since a much larger clone lies one base away. The chain couples TRBV28 to TRBJ1-2; no clear D gene. Germline values: CDR1 MDHEN, CDR2 SYDVKM. Trimming left V 6 bases short and J 8 bases short, with 13 bases between. The CDR3 contains 12 residues. In DNA form, the CDR3 reads TGTGCCAGCAGGCTACAGAGGAGCGGCTACACCTTC. Its protein product is CASRLQRSGYTF.

This clonotype was counted between two and nine times. A much larger clone is a single base away; this may be a read error. The chain joins TRBV29-1 to TRBJ2-3, with 7 bases that match TRBD2. CDR1 and CDR2 from the germline V gene are SQVTM and ANQGSEA. This CDR3 spans 12 amino acids. DNA of the CDR3: TGCAGCGCTAGCGGCCTGGGAGATACGCGGTATTTT. As protein: CSASGLGDTRYF.

The genes are TRBV24-1 and TRBJ2-1; D assignment may be TRBD1 or TRBD2 (5 bases each). There are 17 residues in the CDR3. Germline CDR1 and CDR2: KGHDR and SFDVKD. V lost 5 bases to trimming and J lost 12 bases, with 28 bases between them. The CDR3 coding sequence is TGTGCCACCAGTGTACGATACCGGGACCTCTTTATATCAGGGCAGTTCTTC. Translating gives CATSVRYRDLFISGQFF.

The table lists this clonotype with many counts. The V and J genes are TRBV5-4 and TRBJ2-7, with D possibly being TRBD2 (5 bases). This CDR3 has 14 residues. CDR1 SGHNT and CDR2 YYREEE come from the germline V gene (reference sequence). V lost 4 bases to trimming and J lost 4 bases, with 15 bases between them. As DNA, the CDR3 is TGTGCCAGCAGCCGGGGTCGGGGATGGTACGAGCAGTACTTC. Protein product: CASSRGRGWYEQYF.

By sample fraction, this clonotype is medium-sized (0.01 to 0.1%). The chain combines TRBV7-8 with TRBJ2-1; tentatively, D is TRBD2 (6 bases). The germline V gene has CDR1 SGHVS and CDR2 FQNEAQ. This CDR3 region has 16 residues. Trimming shortened V by 1 base and J by 4 bases, and 14 bases separated the two germline ends. In DNA, the CDR3 is TGTGCCAGCAGCTTAGTCTCACGGGGGAAGTACAATGAGCAGTTCTTC. It translates to CASSLVSRGKYNEQFF.

This clonotype was observed a few times. A much larger clone sits a single nucleotide away, making a read error possible. The chain has TRBV28 and TRBJ2-3; 10 positions match TRBD1. The CDR3 length is 21 residues. V lost 2 bases, J lost 2 bases, and 19 bases stayed unmatched. CDR1 is MDHEN, CDR2 SYDVKM, per germline. In nucleotides, the CDR3 is TGTGCCAGCAGTTTAGAGATGGACAGGGGGGGAACTATAGCCAACACAGATACGCAGTATTTT. Amino acids: CASSLEMDRGGTIANTDTQYF. Filled out from reference TRBV28 and TRBJ2-3, the complete variable domain reads DVKVTQSSRYLVKRTGEKVFLECVQDMDHENMFWYRQDPGLGLRLIYFSYDVKMKEKGDIPEGYSVSREKKERFSLILESASTNQTSMYLCASSLEMDRGGTIANTDTQYFGPGTRLTVL.

About this clonotype itself: Mismatch with germline at one junction end may stem from a read error. J is TRBJ2-7 and V is TRBV11-2; 7 positions agree with TRBD2. This CDR3 has 14 residues. In germline, CDR1 is SGHAT, CDR2 FQNNGV. DNA for the CDR3: TGTGCCAGCAGCTTAAGCATGCGGGAGCACGAGCAGTACTTT. It codes for CASSLSMREHEQYF.

This clonotype was counted ten times or more. This rearrangement joins TRBV28 to TRBJ2-7; D unclear. Trimming took off 7 bases at V and 0 bases at J, with 10 bases between the two ends. The germline V gene has CDR1 MDHEN and CDR2 SYDVKM. The CDR3 extends over 13 amino acids. CDR3 DNA sequence: TGTGCCAGCACCGAAAGGAGCTCCTACGAGCAGTACTTC. Its translation is CASTERSSYEQYF.

This clonotype has only one observation. This rearrangement joins TRBV20-1 to TRBJ2-3, with D possibly being TRBD2 (6 bases). The CDR3 has 13 amino acids. V dropped 3 bases and J dropped 7 bases, with 14 bases sitting between them. Germline assignment: CDR1 DFQATT and CDR2 SNEGSKA (reference sequence). CDR3 protein: CSARGGSGNTQYF. CDR3 bases: TGCAGTGCTAGGGGGGGATCGGGGAATACGCAGTATTTT.

Concerning this clonotype itself: At one end the junction does not follow the germline gene, possibly because of a read error. This sequence joins TRBV6-6 and TRBJ2-2; D assignment may be TRBD1 or TRBD2 (6 bases each). Germline loops: CDR1 MNHNY, CDR2 SVGAGI (reference sequence). CDR3 length: 15 residues. For the CDR3, the DNA is TGTGTCAGCAGTTACGGGGGCAGCAACACCGGGGAGCTGTTCTTT. Its protein is CVSSYGGSNTGELFF.